This T cell receptor beta chain originates from a study of blood T cells in healthy people across ages. Notes on the study in general: Whereas aged donors had fewer naive CD4+ cells, long-lived donors had more of them and higher diversity. A roughly linear age-dependent decrease characterized TCR beta diversity per million T cells.

A note on this clonotype: No antigen is known for it.

Peripheral blood, 9.5 to 10 milliliters per donor, was collected. A second 7 to 11 cycle PCR used barcoded and J-beta primers. TCRdb recomputed calls from the 5' RACE reads with MiXCR, one row per CDR3 protein. The sample lists roughly 2 million distinct CDR3 sequences, roughly 52% occurring once. The sequenced sample consisted of blood. The source is a woman aged 35 to 49 in good health.

The CDR3 protein is CSVVDRTNTGELFF. CDR3 nucleotide sequence: TGCAGCGTTGTGGACCGAACGAACACCGGGGAGCTGTTTTTT. The rearrangement joins TRBV29-1 to TRBJ2-2; D unclear. CDR3 size: 14 residues. Trimming removed 4 bases from V and 0 bases from J, with 9 bases in between. Per germline, CDR1 SQVTM and CDR2 ANQGSEA.